The 5 T cell receptor beta chains in this list originate from one sample, sequenced in a study of blood T cell repertoires in COVID-19. Here immunoSEQ multiplex PCR was the method, and the copy in TCRdb shows in-frame clones only, minus some. The sample has 100,000 to 150,000 clones; approximately 81% are singletons. The sample comprised peripheral blood. All receptors derive from a middle-aged man with active or convalescent COVID-19.

V usage is TRBV20-1 and J usage is TRBJ2-7, with 7 positions matching TRBD1. Germline values: CDR1 DFQATT, CDR2 SNEGSKA (reference sequence). The CDR3 has 11 amino acids. V was clipped by 5 bases and J by 7 bases; unmatched bases: 5. The CDR3 sequence: CSAWDSFEQYF. The CDR3 DNA is TGCAGTGCTTGGGACAGCTTTGAGCAGTACTTC.

V usage is TRBV6-5 and J usage is TRBJ1-2, with D uncertain. Deletions cut 7 bases from V and 8 bases from J, with 23 bases between. The CDR3 has 15 residues. CDR1 and CDR2 (germline): MNHEY, SVGAGI. CDR3 sequence reads: CASMSLERLSGGYTF. Here the CDR3 DNA reads TGTGCCAGCATGAGCTTAGAGAGGCTCTCTGGCGGCTACACCTTC.

This clone has more than one count but fewer than ten. V gene TRBV5-1 combines with J gene TRBJ1-1; D perhaps matches TRBD1 (6 bases). Germline CDR1 reads SGHRS; CDR2 reads YFSETQ. V was pared by 5 bases and J by 1 base, with 12 bases between. CDR3 size: 14 residues. The chain's CDR3 is CASSTLGGNTEAFF. CDR3 nucleotide sequence: TGCGCCAGCAGTACCTTAGGGGGGAACACTGAAGCTTTCTTT.

The rearrangement links TRBV5-6 to TRBJ1-5, with a tentative D call TRBD1 (6 bases). The CDR3 covers 15 residues. Germline CDR1 is SGHDT and CDR2 is YYEEEE. V lost 0 bases and J lost 6, with 13 bases in between. The CDR3, as DNA: TGTGCCAGCAGCTTGGGTGGGCAGGGGATTCAGCCCCAGCATTTT. It codes for CASSLGGQGIQPQHF.

This clone has just one count. This sequence joins TRBV19 and TRBJ1-3; tentatively, D is TRBD1 (6 bases). Deletions cut 6 bases from V and 0 bases from J, with 18 bases between. The CDR3 contains 17 residues. CDR1 is LNHDA, CDR2 SQIVND, per germline (reference sequence). CDR3 sequence: CASSLQGYTYSGNTIYF. DNA of the CDR3: TGTGCCAGTAGCCTACAGGGCTACACTTACTCTGGAAACACCATATATTTT.